These 18 T cell receptor beta chains originate from one sample sequenced in a study of blood T cells in healthy people across ages. It was with a sample-barcoded 5' primer and a J-beta primer mix that a second PCR of roughly 6 to 11 cycles was run. One entry per CDR3 protein, called by TCRdb with MiXCR from the 5' RACE reads. Of about 720,000 distinct CDR3 sequences listed, about 20% were seen once; the top ten hold about 22%. Sequencing input: blood. The receptors stem from a man aged 65-85 years in good health.

This clonotype was seen more than once but under ten times. The chain links TRBV11-3 to TRBJ1-4; TRBD1 matches 10 bases. This CDR3 has 14 residues. Per germline, CDR1 SGHNT and CDR2 YENEEA. V was clipped by 4 bases and J by 9 bases; unmatched bases: 5. CDR3 region: CASSSGQGLQKLFF. The CDR3 DNA reads TGTGCCAGCAGCTCGGGACAGGGGTTACAAAAACTGTTTTTT.

The gene calls are TRBV5-4 and TRBJ2-1, with TRBD1 matching over 9 bases. The CDR3 has 16 residues. The germline CDR1 and CDR2 sequences are SGHNT and YYREEE (reference sequence). V lost 0 bases to trimming and J lost 7 bases; unmatched junction nucleotides: 8. CDR3 bases: TGTGCCAGCAGCTTGGTTAGTCGACAGGGGGGAAATGAGCAGTTCTTC. Translated: CASSLVSRQGGNEQFF.

The rearrangement links TRBV5-1 to TRBJ1-5; D is uncertain. Trimming took off 4 bases at V and 3 bases at J, with 14 bases between the two ends. Germline V gene data show CDR1 as SGHRS and CDR2 as YFSETQ. The CDR3 has 15 amino acids. CDR3 amino acids: CASSPLGGYNQPQHF. DNA for the CDR3: TGCGCCAGCAGCCCCCTGGGCGGGTACAATCAGCCCCAGCATTTT.

This clonotype has just a few counts. V is TRBV27 and J is TRBJ2-1; tentative D call: TRBD1 (6 bases). Trimming took off 2 bases at V and 8 bases at J, with 13 bases between the two ends. The CDR3 totals 14 residues. Germline assignment: CDR1 MNHEY and CDR2 SMNVEV (reference sequence). The CDR3 sequence: CASSLRLYRDEQFF. The CDR3 nucleotides read TGTGCCAGCAGTTTACGCCTCTACAGGGATGAGCAGTTCTTC.

This clonotype turned up a few times. The gene calls are TRBV3-1 and TRBJ1-4; TRBD1 might be the D (5 bases). V was shortened by 1 base and J by 8 bases, with 14 bases between the two germline ends. CDR3 length: 15 amino acids. Germline assignment: CDR1 LGHDT and CDR2 YNNKEL (reference sequence). The CDR3 loop reads CASSQAGGEEEKLFF. The CDR3 DNA follows: TGTGCCAGCAGCCAAGCAGGAGGGGAGGAGGAAAAACTGTTTTTT. Full variable domain (outside the CDR3, taken from reference TRBV3-1 and TRBJ1-4): DTAVSQTPKYLVTQMGNDKSIKCEQNLGHDTMYWYKQDSKKFLKIMFSYNNKELIINETVPNRFSPKSPDKAHLNLHINSLELGDSAVYFCASSQAGGEEEKLFFGSGTQLSVL.

The CDR3 is CASSQAPGLANEQYV. CDR3 in DNA: TGTGCCAGCAGCCAAGCGCCGGGACTGGCTAACGAGCAGTACGTC. This sequence joins TRBV3-1 and TRBJ2-1, with TRBD2 as a possible D gene (6 bases). The last part of the DNA fits TRBJ2-7 better; the J call may be wrong. The CDR3 has 15 amino acids. The germline CDR1 and CDR2 sequences are LGHDT and YNNKEL (reference sequence).

The rearrangement joins TRBV9 to TRBJ2-1, with D maybe TRBD2 (6 bases). The CDR3 sequence is 16 residues long. Trimming stripped 0 bases from V and 5 bases from J, with 15 bases between. Germline assignment: CDR1 SGDLS and CDR2 YYNGEE. CDR3 nucleotide sequence: TGTGCCAGCAGCGTAGCCCCAGAGCGGGTTAACAATGAGCAGTTCTTC. It yields the protein CASSVAPERVNNEQFF.

This sequence joins TRBV6-2 or TRBV6-3 and TRBJ1-3; the D is unclear. The CDR3 has 11 amino acids. Trimming took 6 bases from V and 7 from J, leaving 7 bases between them. CDR1 and CDR2 (germline): MNHEY, SVGEGT. CDR3 loop: CASRLQNTIYF. The CDR3 region has the DNA TGTGCCAGCAGACTTCAGAACACCATATATTTT.

The chain uses TRBV11-2 and TRBJ2-4, with TRBD1 matching over 7 bases. The CDR3 is 16 amino acids. From germline, CDR1 is SGHAT and CDR2 FQNNGV. V lost 5 bases and J lost 0; bases outside the gene matches: 7. CDR3 sequence reads: CASSRRTGLAKNIQYF. The CDR3 DNA reads as TGTGCCAGCAGCCGGAGGACAGGACTAGCCAAAAACATTCAGTACTTC.

V and J are TRBV29-1 and TRBJ2-5, with D perhaps matching TRBD2 (6 bases). Matching the DNA end better, TRBJ2-1 makes the J call doubtful. This CDR3 comprises 11 residues. Germline lookup yields CDR1 SQVTM and CDR2 ANQGSEA. The DNA for the CDR3 is TGCAGCGGGACTACCTTGGATGAGCAGTTCTTC. As protein: CSGTTLDEQFF.

This clonotype has just a few counts. The rearrangement links TRBV5-1 to TRBJ2-3; D may be TRBD2 (6 bases). The CDR3 extends over 16 amino acids. The V end lost 1 base, the J end lost 3 bases, and 15 bases lay between the germline ends. Looked up from germline, CDR1 is SGHRS and CDR2 is YFSETQ. CDR3 sequence (DNA): TGCGCCAGCAGCTTGCAACCGGAGGGAAGTACAGATACGCAGTATTTT. Translation: CASSLQPEGSTDTQYF.

This chain links TRBV5-1 with TRBJ2-3; D gene unclear. Trimming stripped 5 bases from V and 2 bases from J, with 15 bases between. Germline V gene data show CDR1 as SGHRS and CDR2 as YFSETQ. CDR3 size: 15 residues. The CDR3 loop reads CASRASSLTTDTQYF. The CDR3 nucleotides read TGCGCCAGCAGAGCTTCGTCGCTAACCACAGATACGCAGTATTTT.

The chain carries TRBV29-1 and TRBJ2-7; weak D call: TRBD1 (5 bases). The CDR3 totals 15 residues. Germline assignment: CDR1 SQVTM and CDR2 ANQGSEA. V was clipped by 6 bases and J by 6 bases, with 24 bases between them. CDR3 sequence (DNA): TGCAGCGTCCGCACCCAGACAGTTTTCAATGGCGAGCAGTACTTC. This encodes CSVRTQTVFNGEQYF.

This clonotype was picked up a small number of times. The chain links TRBV5-1 to TRBJ2-3, with 13 bases fitting TRBD2. The CDR3 contains 17 residues. Germline V gives CDR1 SGHRS, CDR2 YFSETQ. Unmatched junction bases numbered 7, after V lost 4 bases and J lost 2 bases. CDR3 sequence (DNA): TGCGCCAGCAGCGCTGGGACTAGCGGGAAGAACACAGATACGCAGTATTTT. It codes for CASSAGTSGKNTDTQYF.

This clonotype was picked up a small number of times. The chain combines TRBV9 with TRBJ2-4, with 7 positions matching TRBD2. The junction had 4 bases not matched to a gene; V was cut back by 0 bases and J by 7 bases. The CDR3 has 14 residues. Germline CDR1 is SGDLS and CDR2 is YYNGEE. The CDR3 region is CASSVAAGDNIQYF. CDR3 nucleotide sequence: TGTGCCAGCAGCGTAGCGGCGGGGGACAACATTCAGTACTTC.

The DNA of the CDR3 is TGTGCCAGCAGTTACGGAACCGGGACAGGGAGCGGAAACACCATATATTTT. It translates to CASSYGTGTGSGNTIYF. The rearrangement links TRBV6-5 to TRBJ1-3; 9 bases agree with TRBD1. The CDR3 is 17 amino acids. The V and J ends lost 2 bases and 4 bases, in that order; junction bases with no gene match: 9. CDR1 and CDR2 from the germline V gene are MNHEY and SVGAGI.

The chain carries TRBV15 and TRBJ1-2; the D is unclear. V gave up 0 bases and J gave up 7 bases, with 12 bases separating them. Germline loops: CDR1 LNHNV, CDR2 YYDKDF (reference sequence). The CDR3 consists of 14 residues. CDR3 in DNA: TGTGCCACCAGCAGAGATTGGACGGGAAGTGGCTACACCTTC. This gives the protein CATSRDWTGSGYTF.

The rearrangement uses TRBV20-1 and TRBJ1-2, with no clear D. CDR3 size: 12 residues. Germline CDR1 is DFQATT and CDR2 is SNEGSKA (reference sequence). V was clipped by 6 bases and J by 9 bases, with 17 bases between them. In DNA, the CDR3 is TGCAGTGCCTCAAAGGGCCTTAGGAGCTACACCTTC. Protein product: CSASKGLRSYTF.